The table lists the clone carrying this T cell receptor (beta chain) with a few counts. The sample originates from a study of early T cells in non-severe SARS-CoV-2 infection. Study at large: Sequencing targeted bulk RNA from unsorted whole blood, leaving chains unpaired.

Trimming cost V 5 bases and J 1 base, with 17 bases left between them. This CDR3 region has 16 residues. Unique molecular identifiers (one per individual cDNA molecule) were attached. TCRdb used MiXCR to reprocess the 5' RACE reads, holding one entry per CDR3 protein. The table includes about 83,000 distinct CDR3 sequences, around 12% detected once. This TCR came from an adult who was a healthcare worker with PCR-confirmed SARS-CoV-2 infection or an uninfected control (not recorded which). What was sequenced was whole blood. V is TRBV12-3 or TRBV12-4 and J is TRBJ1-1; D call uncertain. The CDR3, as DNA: TGTGCCAGCAGTCCCCGAAGGATAGGGAGGAACACTGAAGCTTTCTTT. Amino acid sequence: CASSPRRIGRNTEAFF.